A selection of T cell receptor beta chains follows, all from one sample in a study of blood T cells in healthy people across ages. TCRdb independently ran MiXCR on the 5' RACE reads; one entry per CDR3 protein. The profile shows over 600,000 distinct CDR3 sequences, around half of them singletons. The sample consisted of blood. The receptors come from a man older than 75 in good health. Each CDR3 is given with its conserved first and last residue. A D gene is named only where the DNA matches it firmly. For some rows the clone size is stated as once, few or many, or as a class when expanded; others skip it.

TRBJ2-7,.,TRBV7-2,TRBD2,TGTGCCAGCAGCTTAGGGGGAGCGGGAGGGAGGAACGAGCAGTACTTC,CASSLGGAGGRNEQYF
TRBJ2-3,.,TRBV6-4,.,TGTGCCAGCAGTGACTCCCATCGGCAAGGAGATACGCAGTATTTT,CASSDSHRQGDTQYF
TRBJ2-7,few,TRBV14,TRBD2,TGTGCCAGCAGCCCTAACCCGATCGGGACTAGCGAAACGAGGGGCTACGAGCAGTACTTC,CASSPNPIGTSETRGYEQYF
TRBJ2-3,few,TRBV9,TRBD2,TGTGCCAGCAGCTCATACGGGACTAGCGGCACAGATACGCAGTATTTT,CASSSYGTSGTDTQYF
TRBJ2-1,.,TRBV5-1,.,TGCGCCAGCAGCTTGGGACTCTTTGAGCAGTTCTTC,CASSLGLFEQFF
TRBJ1-5,.,TRBV9,.,TGTGCCAGCAGCGCTGGGGCAGGGAGCAATCAGCCCCAGCATTTT,CASSAGAGSNQPQHF
TRBJ2-7,once,TRBV6-1,.,TGTGCCAGCAGTGGACAGCCCTCCTACGAGCAGTACTTC,CASSGQPSYEQYF
TRBJ2-1,.,TRBV24-1,TRBD2,TGTGCCACCAGTGATTCTAGCGGGAGGGGATCTGAGCAGTTCTTC,CATSDSSGRGSEQFF
TRBJ2-2,.,TRBV14,.,TGTGCCAGCAGCTTCTTCGGGACGGACACCGGGGAGCTGTTTTTT,CASSFFGTDTGELFF
TRBJ2-1,few,TRBV5-1,.,TGCGCCAGCAGCCTTTCCGGGACCGAATACAATGAGCAGTTCTTC,CASSLSGTEYNEQFF
TRBJ2-7,.,TRBV12-3/TRBV12-4,.,TGTGCCAGCAATGTGGCGGAACTACCATACGAGCAGTACTTC,CASNVAELPYEQYF
TRBJ2-1,.,TRBV29-1,.,TGCAGCGTTTACCGGGACGGCAATGAGCAGTTCTTC,CSVYRDGNEQFF
TRBJ1-6,few,TRBV4-1,.,TGCGCCAGCAGCCAAGATGGGGAAACTTCCCTCACCTCACCCCTCCACTTT,CASSQDGETSLTSPLHF
TRBJ1-5,.,TRBV20-1,TRBD1,TGCAGTGCTCTCCACGGGACAGACAGAACCTTTAGCAATCAGCCCCAGCATTTT,CSALHGTDRTFSNQPQHF
TRBJ2-1,.,TRBV20-1,.,TGCAGTGCTAGAGCTCCAGGGAGCTCCTACAATGAGCAGTTCTTC,CSARAPGSSYNEQFF
TRBJ2-1,.,TRBV11-3,TRBD2,TGTGCCAGCAGCTCGCAACTAGCGGGAGTTGGGAATGGGCAGTTCTTC,CASSSQLAGVGNGQFF
TRBJ2-3,.,TRBV3-1,.,TGTGCCAGCAGCCGAGCCCTGCATGGTACGCAGTATTTT,CASSRALHGTQYF
TRBJ2-5,many,TRBV5-1,TRBD2,TGCGCCAGCAGCTTGGCCGGACTAGCGGGAGGGCAAGAGACCCAGTACTTC,CASSLAGLAGGQETQYF
TRBJ2-7,.,TRBV20-1,TRBD2,TGCAGTGCTAGCGATATGGGGGGGACCTACGAGCAGTACTTC,CSASDMGGTYEQYF
TRBJ2-1,.,TRBV12-3/TRBV12-4,TRBD2,TGTGCCAGCAGTTTATGGCTAGCGGGCTCCAATGAGCAGTTCTTC,CASSLWLAGSNEQFF
TRBJ2-7,many,TRBV12-3/TRBV12-4,.,TGTGCCAGCAGTTTGATCCAGGGTAATTTTGCCGAGCAGTACTTC,CASSLIQGNFAEQYF
TRBJ2-7,.,TRBV7-9,TRBD1,TGTGCCAGCAGCTTAGGGGACAGACAACCCTACGAGCAGTACTTC,CASSLGDRQPYEQYF
TRBJ2-1,.,TRBV3-1,TRBD2,TGTGCCAGCAGCGGTACTAGCGGGAGGAAGAATGTGCAGTTCTTC,CASSGTSGRKNVQFF
TRBJ1-3,.,TRBV2,TRBD1,TGTGCCAGCAGGGGGACAGGCGTCTCTGGAAACACCATATATTTT,CASRGTGVSGNTIYF
TRBJ1-6,.,TRBV7-9,.,TGTGCCAGCAGCAGTGACGGTTCACCCCTCCACTTT,CASSSDGSPLHF
TRBJ2-3,.,TRBV10-3,.,TGTGCCATCAGTGAGTTAGGAGTTGGCACTAGCACAGATACGCAGTATTTT,CAISELGVGTSTDTQYF
TRBJ1-2,.,TRBV6-2/TRBV6-3,.,TGTGCCGGAAGCGCTATGGGCTATGGCTACACCTTC,CAGSAMGYGYTF
TRBJ2-1,few,TRBV2,.,TGTGCCAGTAACGGGGGAAGCTCCTACAATGAGCAGTTCTTC,CASNGGSSYNEQFF
TRBJ2-2,.,TRBV30,.,TGTGCCTGGAGAAAACACTCGAACACCGGGGAGCTGTTTTTT,CAWRKHSNTGELFF
TRBJ2-7,few,TRBV28,.,TGTGCCAGCAGTTTTACTAGAACCTACGAGCAGTACTTC,CASSFTRTYEQYF
TRBJ2-1,.,TRBV7-2,.,TGTGCCAGCAGCGCGGTCGAGAGGGGTGAGCAGTTCTTC,CASSAVERGEQFF
TRBJ1-1,few,TRBV21-1,.,TGTGCCAGCAGCACTACAGGTGAAGCTTTCTTT,CASSTTGEAFF
TRBJ2-7,once,TRBV14,TRBD1,TGTGCCAGCAGCCCGACAGGGGTCTCCCCCTACGAGCAGTACTTC,CASSPTGVSPYEQYF
TRBJ2-1,.,TRBV20-1,.,TGCAGCGCCGGGCAGGCCGGAAGGAATGAGCAGTTCTTC,CSAGQAGRNEQFF
TRBJ1-4,once,TRBV6-6,.,TGTGCCAGCCGACTTGAAGGGGGTGATGAAAAACTGTTTTTT,CASRLEGGDEKLFF
TRBJ1-3,.,TRBV6-6,.,TGTGCCAGCAGTTATGGGGGTAGTGCTGGAAACACCATATATTTT,CASSYGGSAGNTIYF
TRBJ2-1,.,TRBV12-3/TRBV12-4,TRBD2,TGTGCCAGCAGAACTAGCGGGCCCTCCTACAATGAGCAGTTCTTC,CASRTSGPSYNEQFF
TRBJ2-1,few,TRBV28,TRBD1,TGTGCCAGCAGTTTGCCGGGACAGGGTAACGGCAATGAGCAGTTCTTC,CASSLPGQGNGNEQFF
TRBJ2-3,.,TRBV12-3/TRBV12-4,.,TGTGCCAGCAGCCACCGAATGAGCGCAGATATGCAGTATTTT,CASSHRMSADMQYF
TRBJ1-4,few,TRBV12-3/TRBV12-4,TRBD1,TGTGCCAGCGGGGACAGGGGTGGAGAAAAACTGTTTTTT,CASGDRGGEKLFF
TRBJ2-1,.,TRBV10-3,.,TGTGCCATCAGTGAACGAGAAAATGAGCAGTTCTTC,CAISERENEQFF
TRBJ2-1,few,TRBV12-3/TRBV12-4,TRBD1,TGTGCCAGCAGTGTAGACAGGGTGCTTGAGCAGTTCTTC,CASSVDRVLEQFF
TRBJ2-5,few,TRBV29-1,TRBD2,TGCAGCGTACTCCGGACTAGCGGGAGTGGGTTGGGAGAGACCCAGTACTTC,CSVLRTSGSGLGETQYF
TRBJ2-3,.,TRBV13,.,TGTGCCAGCAGCCCCGACATCCTAACGCAGTATTTT,CASSPDILTQYF
TRBJ2-1,few,TRBV20-1,TRBD2,TGCAGTGCCAGGACTAGCGGGAGGCCCGCCTACAATGAGCAGTTCTTC,CSARTSGRPAYNEQFF
TRBJ1-2,.,TRBV9,.,TGTGCCAGCAGCCCGGGACGGTCGGAAGGCTACACCTTC,CASSPGRSEGYTF
TRBJ2-1,.,TRBV20-1,.,TGCAGTGCCCCACCGGGGGCCTCCTACAATGAGCAGTTCTTC,CSAPPGASYNEQFF
TRBJ1-5,.,TRBV20-1,.,TGCAGTGCTAGTATAGCCAAGGGTACCAATCAGCCCCAGCATTTT,CSASIAKGTNQPQHF
TRBJ2-3,few,TRBV25-1,.,TGTGCCAGCACCGGGGGTCTAGGGACAGATACGCAGTATTTT,CASTGGLGTDTQYF
TRBJ2-5,.,TRBV5-1,.,TGCGCCAGCAGCGCCAGGATCAGTAGCGCATTCCGAGAGACCCAGTACTTC,CASSARISSAFRETQYF
TRBJ2-1,few,TRBV7-2,TRBD2,TGTGCCAGCAGCCCGCTAGCGGAGCCCTACAATGAGCAGTTCTTC,CASSPLAEPYNEQFF
TRBJ2-7,few,TRBV6-5,.,TGTGCCAGCAGCCGAGAGGGGAGGGGGCGGTACGAGCAGTACTTC,CASSREGRGRYEQYF
TRBJ1-1,.,TRBV12-3/TRBV12-4,.,TGTGCCAGCAGCGGCCTGCTATCGGTCAGGGGCACTGAAGCTTTCTTT,CASSGLLSVRGTEAFF
TRBJ2-7,.,TRBV12-3/TRBV12-4,TRBD2,TGTGCCAGCAGATCACTAGCGGTTCACGAGCAGTACTTC,CASRSLAVHEQYF
TRBJ2-5,few,TRBV10-3,.,TGTGCCATCAGTGAGCCCCGAAGTCAAGAGACCCAGTACTTC,CAISEPRSQETQYF
TRBJ2-3,few,TRBV10-1,TRBD2,TGCGCCAGCAGTGAACCTAGCGGGAGCACAGATACGCAGTATTTT,CASSEPSGSTDTQYF
TRBJ2-5,many,TRBV7-6,.,TGTGCCAGCAGCTTAGTAGGTGGGGCCGAGACCCAGTACTTC,CASSLVGGAETQYF
TRBJ1-6,few,TRBV6-6,TRBD1,TGTGCCAGCAGTACACAGGGGGCAGGGGGATCACCCCTCCACTTT,CASSTQGAGGSPLHF
TRBJ2-3,.,TRBV20-1,TRBD2,TGCAGTGCTAGCACTAGCGGGAGAGTTACAGATACGCAGTATTTT,CSASTSGRVTDTQYF